The 17 T cell receptor beta chains reported below all come from one sample, sequenced in a study of shared clonotypes between healthy human individuals. Data came from immunoSEQ multiplex PCR; TCRdb stores just in-frame clones and leaves some out. The sample includes 1.6 million or so clones, about 96% of them seen just once. Sequenced: naive CD4+ T cells sorted from blood. Subset of the sample: CD45RA+ positively selected. These TCRs come from a man aged 30 to 39 in good health.

This clone was counted only a few times. The missing conserved phenylalanine or tryptophan at the end of this CDR3 makes a read error likely. The DNA is left out, because the CDR3 cannot be placed on it with certainty; the CDR3 is given as TCRdb lists it. The V gene is TRBV5-4, the J gene TRBJ2-7; the table names TRBD2, a call not compared with the DNA. Germline V CDR1 and CDR2: SGHNT, YYREEE (reference sequence). Including both end residues, the CDR3 is 9 amino acids long. The chain's CDR3 is CASRLGLII.

The chain carries TRBV7-8 and TRBJ2-1; a possible D gene is TRBD1 (6 bases). CDR1 and CDR2 (germline): SGHVS, FQNEAQ. V was pared by 5 bases and J by 0 bases, with 14 bases between. This CDR3 comprises 16 residues. The CDR3 DNA follows: TGTGCCAGCAGCCCAAGACAGGAGAGCTCCTACAATGAGCAGTTCTTC. Translating gives CASSPRQESSYNEQFF.

This sequence joins TRBV18 and TRBJ2-1; TRBD2 might be the D (6 bases). Trimming took off 0 bases at V and 8 bases at J, with 17 bases between the two ends. The CDR3 has 16 residues. Germline V gives CDR1 KGHSH, CDR2 LQKENI. The CDR3 is CASSPPSGRTVHEQFF. The CDR3, as DNA: TGTGCCAGCTCACCACCTAGCGGCCGAACTGTACATGAGCAGTTCTTC. Filled out from reference TRBV18 and TRBJ2-1, the complete variable domain reads NAGVMQNPRHLVRRRGQEARLRCSPMKGHSHVYWYRQLPEEGLKFMVYLQKENIIDESGMPKERFSAEFPKEGPSILRIQQVVRGDSAAYFCASSPPSGRTVHEQFFGPGTRLTVL.

The V call is TRBV27, the J call TRBJ2-7, with 9 bases matching TRBD2. The CDR3 totals 17 residues. V was pared by 5 bases and J by 7 bases, with 18 bases of the junction left unmatched. Germline values: CDR1 MNHEY, CDR2 SMNVEV (reference sequence). The CDR3 protein is CASSPLSRLAATGEQYF. CDR3 nucleotides: TGTGCCAGCAGTCCCCTAAGCCGACTAGCGGCAACGGGGGAGCAGTACTTC.

This rearrangement joins TRBV9 to TRBJ2-3; D gene uncertain. The germline V and J ends were trimmed by 1 base and 0 bases, with 9 bases remaining between them. CDR3 length equals 15 residues. Germline V gene lookup returns CDR1 SGDLS and CDR2 YYNGEE. The CDR3 here is CASSVSPGSTDTQYF. The DNA of the CDR3 is TGTGCCAGCAGCGTATCACCCGGAAGCACAGATACGCAGTATTTT.

The chain couples TRBV5-1 to TRBJ2-7; a possible D gene is TRBD2 (5 bases). V was clipped by 3 bases and J by 1 base, with 17 bases between them. CDR3 size: 16 residues. The V gene's germline CDR1 is SGHRS and CDR2 YFSETQ. In DNA form, the CDR3 reads TGCGCCAGCAGCTCCGTGAGCGGAGTCGGTTCCTACGAGCAGTACTTC. It translates to CASSSVSGVGSYEQYF.

The chain links TRBV30 to TRBJ2-1, with a possible D match to TRBD1 (6 bases). V lost 2 bases, J lost 3 bases, and 17 bases lay in between. CDR1 is GTSNPN and CDR2 is SVGIG in the germline V gene (reference sequence). The CDR3 sequence is 16 residues long. CDR3 nucleotides: TGTGCCTGGAGTAGGTTCTCAGGGGTTGGCTACAATGAGCAGTTCTTC. Translation gives CAWSRFSGVGYNEQFF.

This clone was recorded once. The chain uses TRBV5-1 and TRBJ2-1; 7 bases map to TRBD2. Trimming removed 4 bases from V and 4 bases from J; junction bases left unmatched: 11. The CDR3 totals 16 residues. Germline CDR1 reads SGHRS; CDR2 reads YFSETQ. DNA of the CDR3: TGCGCCAGCAGCGGCCTCACGGGAGGAGGTTACAATGAGCAGTTCTTC. Translating gives CASSGLTGGGYNEQFF.

This rearrangement joins TRBV2 to TRBJ2-1, with D tentatively TRBD2 (7 bases). CDR1 is SNHLY and CDR2 is FYNNEI in the germline V gene. CDR3 size: 16 residues. Trimming removed 9 bases at V and 3 bases at J, with 21 bases between. The CDR3, as DNA: TGTGCCAGTGGGAGGGGGGTGGTTAGTCTCTACAATGAGCAGTTCTTC. Translating it yields CASGRGVVSLYNEQFF.

CDR3 sequence reads: CSVRVGGGMETQYF. In nucleotides, the CDR3 is TGCAGCGTCCGCGTCGGCGGAGGGATGGAGACCCAGTACTTC. This chain links TRBV29-1 with TRBJ2-5; weak D call: TRBD2 (6 bases). V shed 6 bases and J shed 5 bases, with 19 bases lying between them. Germline values: CDR1 SQVTM, CDR2 ANQGSEA. CDR3 length: 14 residues.

V gene TRBV28 combines with J gene TRBJ2-7; D ambiguous. Germline V gives CDR1 MDHEN, CDR2 SYDVKM. Trimming took off 2 bases at V and 3 bases at J, with 11 bases between the two ends. This CDR3 contains 14 residues. The CDR3 DNA reads as TGTGCCAGCAGTTTAAGGCAGACCTTCTACGAGCAGTACTTC. This encodes CASSLRQTFYEQYF.

Comment on this clone: The sample contains more than one DNA sequence encoding this CDR3. The chain is built from TRBV6-5 and TRBJ2-7, with 9 bases aligning to TRBD2. This CDR3 region has 13 residues. After removal of 5 bases from V and 4 bases from J, the junction contained 3 bases not matched to a gene. Per the germline V gene, CDR1 is MNHEY and CDR2 is SVGAGI. CDR3 sequence reads: CASSRTSGYEQYF. CDR3 nucleotide sequence: TGTGCCAGCAGTCGAACTAGCGGGTACGAGCAGTACTTC.

This rearrangement joins TRBV5-4 to TRBJ2-1; 10 positions match TRBD1. The CDR3 has 16 amino acids. Germline CDR1 reads SGHNT; CDR2 reads YYREEE (reference sequence). J lost 6 bases, V lost 4 bases, and 10 bases had no gene match. The CDR3: CASSPPPGQGSNEQFF. CDR3 nucleotide sequence: TGTGCCAGCAGCCCCCCCCCGGGACAGGGGAGCAATGAGCAGTTCTTC.

J is TRBJ1-5 and V is TRBV6-1; D is ambiguous. Germline CDR1 MNHNS, CDR2 SASEGT. The V end lost 3 bases, the J end lost 7 bases, and 7 bases lay between the germline ends. CDR3 size: 12 residues. The DNA for the CDR3 is TGTGCCAGCAGTGATTCTGGGCAGCCCCAGCATTTT. It codes for CASSDSGQPQHF.

The J gene is TRBJ2-1, the V gene TRBV5-1; 13 positions match TRBD2. Trimming at V came to 5 bases and at J to 12 bases, leaving 8 bases not matched to a gene. The germline gives CDR1 SGHRS, CDR2 YFSETQ. CDR3 size: 14 residues. In nucleotides, the CDR3 is TGCGCCAGCAGACAAGGACTAGCGGGAGAGGGGCAGTTCTTC. Translating it yields CASRQGLAGEGQFF.

This chain uses TRBV14 with TRBJ2-1; 8 bases fit TRBD1. This CDR3 region has 16 residues. With 1 base clipped from V and 6 bases from J, the junction kept 8 bases outside the gene matches. CDR1 is SGHDN, CDR2 FVKESK, per germline. CDR3: CASSQVTGGLGNEQFF. The CDR3 nucleotides read TGTGCCAGCAGCCAAGTCACAGGGGGGCTAGGCAATGAGCAGTTCTTC.

J is TRBJ2-7 and V is TRBV6-5; D possibly corresponds to TRBD2 (6 bases). Germline V gene data show CDR1 as MNHEY and CDR2 as SVGAGI. Trimming shortened V by 6 bases and J by 3 bases, and 15 bases separated the two germline ends. This CDR3 has 14 amino acids. CDR3 sequence: CASSLVADSYEQYF. The CDR3 nucleotides read TGTGCCAGCAGCTTAGTAGCGGATAGCTACGAGCAGTACTTC.